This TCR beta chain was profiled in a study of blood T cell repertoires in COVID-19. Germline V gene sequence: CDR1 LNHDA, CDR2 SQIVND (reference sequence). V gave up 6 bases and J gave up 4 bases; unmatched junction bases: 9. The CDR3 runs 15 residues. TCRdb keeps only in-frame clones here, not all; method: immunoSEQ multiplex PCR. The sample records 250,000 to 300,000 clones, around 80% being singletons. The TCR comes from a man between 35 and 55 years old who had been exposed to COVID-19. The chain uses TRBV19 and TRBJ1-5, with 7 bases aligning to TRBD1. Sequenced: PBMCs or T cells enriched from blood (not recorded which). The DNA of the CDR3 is TGTGCCAGTAGAACCGGGACAGAGATTAATCAGCCCCAGCATTTT. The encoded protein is CASRTGTEINQPQHF. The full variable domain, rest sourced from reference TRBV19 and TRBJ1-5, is DGGITQSPKYLFRKEGQNVTLSCEQNLNHDAMYWYRQDPGQGLRLIYYSQIVNDFQKGDIAEGYSVSREKKESFPLTVTSAQKNPTAFYLCASRTGTEINQPQHFGDGTRLSIL.